The entry below describes one T cell receptor beta chain. The antigen remains unidentified. Trimming stripped 3 bases from V and 3 bases from J, with 8 bases between. CDR3 size: 13 residues. CDR1 is SGHDN and CDR2 is FVKESK in the germline V gene. This table comes from immunoSEQ multiplex PCR, and its TCRdb copy is limited to in-frame clones, with some not included. In the table there are around 56,000 clones, 82% of which are singletons. The sample is drawn from a study of OX40 agonist ivuxolimab in advanced cancers. Patients with autoimmune history or systemic immunosuppression were excluded. Findings and caveats of the study: Near-lowest levels of clonal expansion characterized partial responders at 0.1-3.0 mg/kg.

This chain uses TRBV14 with TRBJ1-2, with D maybe TRBD1 (6 bases). The sequencing used CD4+ or CD8+ T cells sorted from blood, collected in a trial of the OX40 agonist ivuxolimab. The sequence was obtained from an adult with an advanced solid tumor such as melanoma, head and neck, liver or kidney cancer. DNA for the CDR3: TGTGCCAGCAGCCAGGGGGCGGACTATGGCTACACCTTC. Its translation: CASSQGADYGYTF.